The source of this T cell receptor (beta chain) is a study of STAT3 mutations in large granular lymphocyte leukemia. Overall study findings and caveats: Every T-cell large granular lymphocyte leukemia patient had at least one immunodominant TCR beta clonotype.

With V trimmed by 4 bases and J by 5 bases, 9 bases remained unmatched. The CDR3 is made up of 15 amino acids. Germline CDR1 and CDR2: SGHRS and YFSETQ. Concerning this clone: The target antigen is unknown.

Repertoires were generated with immunoSEQ multiplex PCR, while TCRdb's copy carries only in-frame clones and drops some. The table shows 10,000 to 15,000 clones, with about 88% occurring only once. This chain links TRBV5-1 with TRBJ1-5; 7 bases map to TRBD1. The clonotype comes from a human donor with T large granular lymphocyte leukemia. Some clones in this sample may be carry-over from other donors' samples. The sample comprised PBMCs. CDR3 nucleotide sequence: TGCGCCAGCAGCCCGGTGACAGGGATAGATCAGCCCCAGCATTTT. As protein: CASSPVTGIDQPQHF.